The 27 T cell receptor beta chains given below trace back to one sample, sequenced in a study of response to subunit inactivated influenza vaccine. TCRdb re-called the RT-PCR reads with MiXCR, one entry per CDR3 protein. The sample holds approximately 700,000 distinct CDR3 sequences, roughly 14% seen once. The sequenced sample was PBMCs from blood, obtained 11 to 12 days after vaccination. The receptor source for this set is a man aged 50 to 60 who received an inactivated influenza vaccine.

This rearrangement joins TRBV20-1 to TRBJ2-3; 9 positions agree with TRBD2. The germline V gene encodes CDR1 DFQATT and CDR2 SNEGSKA (reference sequence). The CDR3 runs 16 residues. The V gene end was trimmed by 1 base and the J gene end by 2 bases; junction bases not matched to a gene: 7. The chain's CDR3 is CSARGPTSGNTDTQYF. The CDR3 DNA follows: TGCAGTGCTAGAGGCCCGACTAGCGGCAACACAGATACGCAGTATTTT.

The V call is TRBV20-1, the J call TRBJ2-7, with no clear D. Per germline, CDR1 DFQATT and CDR2 SNEGSKA (reference sequence). V was shortened by 3 bases and J by 0 bases, with 9 bases between the two germline ends. The CDR3 runs to 13 residues. CDR3 residues: CSASLRSSYEQYF. CDR3 nucleotides: TGCAGTGCTAGCCTCAGGTCCTCCTACGAGCAGTACTTC.

This chain uses TRBV18 with TRBJ2-7; D might be TRBD1 (6 bases). V was pared by 3 bases and J by 0 bases, with 12 bases between. Germline V CDR1 and CDR2: KGHSH, LQKENI. There are 15 residues in the CDR3. CDR3 in DNA: TGTGCCAGCTCACCCTCCCAGGGGAACTCCTACGAGCAGTACTTC. Amino acid sequence: CASSPSQGNSYEQYF.

This chain connects TRBV7-2 to TRBJ1-3; D gene uncertain. Germline CDR1 reads SGHTA; CDR2 reads FQGNSA. Trimming removed 3 bases at V and 4 bases at J, with 10 bases between. The length of the CDR3 is 14 residues. CDR3 sequence reads: CASSFWESGNTIYF. CDR3 nucleotides: TGTGCCAGCAGCTTCTGGGAATCCGGAAACACCATATATTTT.

This clonotype was detected many times. V usage is TRBV7-9 and J usage is TRBJ2-5, with TRBD2 identical over 8 bases. V lost 3 bases and J lost 5; bases outside the gene matches: 11. The CDR3 totals 16 residues. Germline-derived CDR1 and CDR2 are SEHNR and FQNEAQ (reference sequence). This CDR3 reads CASSFLVGGAMETQYF. The CDR3 region has the DNA TGTGCCAGCAGCTTTCTCGTCGGGGGGGCCATGGAGACCCAGTACTTC.

This sequence joins TRBV7-2 and TRBJ2-7, with TRBD2 matching over 11 bases. The germline gives CDR1 SGHTA, CDR2 FQGNSA. The CDR3 spans 15 residues. The ends lost 7 bases at V and 0 bases at J; junction bases unmatched: 5. Written as DNA, the CDR3 is TGTGCCAGCACCCCTAGCGGGAGGAGCTCCTACGAGCAGTACTTC. It encodes CASTPSGRSSYEQYF.

This clonotype came up many times. The V and J genes are TRBV9 and TRBJ2-5, with D perhaps matching TRBD2 (5 bases). The CDR3 sequence is 13 residues long. V lost 0 bases and J 3 bases, leaving 6 bases between the germline ends. CDR1 SGDLS and CDR2 YYNGEE come from the germline V gene. The CDR3 DNA reads TGTGCCAGCAGCGTAGGGACTGAAGAGACCCAGTACTTC. Its translation is CASSVGTEETQYF.

CDR3 region: CATSRTGRDTQYF. CDR3 DNA: TGTGCCACCAGCCGGACAGGGCGGGATACGCAGTATTTT. The chain joins TRBV15 to TRBJ2-3; 8 bases match TRBD1. V was pared by 5 bases and J by 6 bases, with 4 bases of the junction left unmatched. Germline CDR1 LNHNV, CDR2 YYDKDF (reference sequence). The CDR3 is 13 amino acids.

This clonotype was seen a handful of times. The CDR3 is CSARDPGQGGAEAFF. The CDR3 nucleotides are TGCAGTGCTAGAGACCCCGGACAGGGAGGCGCTGAAGCTTTCTTT. The V call is TRBV20-1, the J call TRBJ1-1; the match to TRBD1 covers 8 bases. CDR1 DFQATT and CDR2 SNEGSKA come from the germline V gene (reference sequence). With V trimmed by 0 bases and J by 6 bases, 9 bases remained unmatched. This CDR3 has 15 residues.

This clonotype was counted only a few times. The CDR3 region has the DNA TGTGCCAGCAGTTTATTTCTGGGAAACTACGAGCAGTACTTC. Encoded protein: CASSLFLGNYEQYF. The chain carries TRBV12-3 or TRBV12-4 and TRBJ2-7; D is ambiguous. Trimming took off 2 bases at V and 3 bases at J, with 11 bases between the two ends. The CDR3 sequence is 14 residues long.

This clonotype was detected many times. The gene calls are TRBV5-6 and TRBJ2-1, with 7 bases identical to TRBD1. V gave up 4 bases and J gave up 8 bases; unmatched junction bases: 6. CDR1 is SGHDT and CDR2 is YYEEEE in the germline V gene. The CDR3 runs to 13 residues. For the CDR3, the DNA is TGTGCCAGCAGCCGGGACAGAGAAGATGAGCAGTTCTTC. Translation gives CASSRDREDEQFF.

The chain combines TRBV29-1 with TRBJ2-7, with D tentatively TRBD1 (6 bases). Trimming removed 5 bases from V and 4 bases from J, with 15 bases in between. The CDR3 is 13 residues long. Germline V gene data show CDR1 as SQVTM and CDR2 as ANQGSEA. In DNA form, the CDR3 reads TGCAGCGTTTATATCAGGGGAAGGTACGAGCAGTACTTC. It encodes CSVYIRGRYEQYF.

V is TRBV12-3 or TRBV12-4 and J is TRBJ2-2; possibly TRBD1 or TRBD2 for D (5 bases each). This CDR3 region has 14 residues. V was pared by 7 bases and J by 2 bases, with 11 bases between. The chain's CDR3 is CASTVGVNTGELFF. CDR3 sequence (DNA): TGTGCCAGCACCGTGGGGGTAAACACCGGGGAGCTGTTTTTT.

The chain joins TRBV2 to TRBJ2-3; no reliable D call. CDR3 length: 18 amino acids. V was shortened by 6 bases and J by 1 base, with 23 bases between the two germline ends. Germline CDR1 and CDR2: SNHLY and FYNNEI. The CDR3 is CASSLSSVRTVRTDTQYF. CDR3 in DNA: TGTGCCAGCAGCCTTTCCTCCGTCAGAACGGTGCGCACAGATACGCAGTATTTT.

This clonotype has just a few counts. This sequence joins TRBV24-1 and TRBJ2-2; 9 bases match TRBD1. J lost 4 bases, V lost 10 bases, and 6 bases had no gene match. From germline, CDR1 is KGHDR and CDR2 SFDVKD. The CDR3 totals 14 residues. The CDR3 nucleotides are TGTGCCACGGCCGGGACAGGGCCCACCGGGGAGCTGTTTTTT. Encoded protein: CATAGTGPTGELFF.

This clonotype was found a few times. This chain uses TRBV5-5 with TRBJ1-4; D remains ambiguous. The ends were cut back, 5 bases at V and 0 bases at J, with 8 bases in the middle. CDR3 size: 14 residues. Germline CDR1 reads SGHKS; CDR2 reads YYEKEE (reference sequence). The CDR3 protein is CASRVSATNEKLFF. The CDR3 coding sequence is TGTGCCAGCAGGGTCTCAGCAACTAATGAAAAACTGTTTTTT.

This clonotype appeared a few times. The chain has TRBV12-3 or TRBV12-4 and TRBJ2-2, with D possibly being TRBD1 or TRBD2 (5 bases each). This CDR3 comprises 16 residues. Trimming removed 3 bases from V and 1 base from J, with 12 bases in between. The CDR3 nucleotides read TGTGCCAGCAGTTTTTCGGTGGGGGTGAACACCGGGGAGCTGTTTTTT. Translated, it gives CASSFSVGVNTGELFF.

The CDR3 is CSAPTWDTQETQYF. The CDR3 nucleotides read TGCAGTGCTCCTACCTGGGACACCCAAGAGACCCAGTACTTC. The V call is TRBV20-1, the J call TRBJ2-5, with TRBD1 as a possible D gene (6 bases). The length of the CDR3 is 14 residues. Trimming removed 5 bases at V and 1 base at J, with 14 bases between. Germline V gives CDR1 DFQATT, CDR2 SNEGSKA (reference sequence).

This clonotype has at least ten counts. The chain carries TRBV12-3 or TRBV12-4 and TRBJ2-3; D is unresolved. The CDR3 runs 12 residues. Trimming took 9 bases from V and 11 from J, leaving 18 bases between them. The CDR3 sequence is CASTRGPVGQYF. CDR3 bases: TGTGCCAGTACCCGTGGACCGGTAGGGCAGTATTTT.

This clonotype was observed a few times. V gene TRBV6-2 or TRBV6-3 combines with J gene TRBJ1-1; D ambiguous. Germline V lookup: CDR1 MNHEY, CDR2 SVGEGT. The CDR3 runs to 13 residues. Trimming shortened V by 4 bases and J by 7 bases, and 13 bases separated the two germline ends. Here the CDR3 DNA reads TGTGCCAGCAGTTCAGGTAACAGCGATGAAGCTTTCTTT. It codes for CASSSGNSDEAFF.

V usage is TRBV4-3 and J usage is TRBJ2-7, with 8 nucleotides matching TRBD2. CDR1 and CDR2 (germline): LGHNA, YSLEER. V lost 0 bases, J lost 6 bases, and 10 bases stayed unmatched. CDR3 size: 16 residues. CDR3 sequence reads: CASSQEKISGVSEQYF. CDR3 DNA: TGCGCCAGCAGCCAAGAGAAGATTAGCGGGGTATCCGAGCAGTACTTC.

This clonotype has just a few counts. V usage is TRBV4-3 and J usage is TRBJ1-5; D uncertain. The CDR3 has 15 residues. V lost 1 base, J lost 2 bases, and 9 bases lay in between. Germline CDR1 LGHNA, CDR2 YSLEER. The CDR3 region has the DNA TGCGCCAGCAGCCAAGCCGCCGGGGGCAATCAGCCCCAGCATTTT. It translates to CASSQAAGGNQPQHF.

The chain couples TRBV4-2 to TRBJ2-1, with 12 bases aligning to TRBD2. The germline V gene encodes CDR1 LGHNA and CDR2 YNFKEQ. With 0 bases clipped from V and 7 bases from J, the junction kept 4 bases outside the gene matches. The CDR3 loop spans 16 amino acids. Here the CDR3 reads CASSQDTSGRNNEQFF. For the CDR3, the DNA is TGTGCCAGCAGCCAAGACACTAGCGGGAGGAATAATGAGCAGTTCTTC.

In this sample, this clonotype turned up a few times. This rearrangement joins TRBV7-3 to TRBJ2-3; 12 nucleotides match TRBD2. Trimming took 0 bases from V and 2 from J; bases not matched to a gene: 6. The CDR3 is 18 residues long. From germline, CDR1 is SGHTA and CDR2 FQGTGA. DNA of the CDR3: TGTGCCAGCAGCTTAACGACCACTAGCGGGAGGAACACAGATACGCAGTATTTT. It codes for CASSLTTTSGRNTDTQYF.

This clonotype appeared a few times. The J gene is TRBJ2-5, the V gene TRBV15; D is possibly TRBD1 (5 bases). CDR1 is LNHNV, CDR2 YYDKDF, per germline (reference sequence). Trimming left V 1 base short and J 5 bases short, with 8 bases between. CDR3 size: 13 residues. The CDR3 loop is CATSRGQKETQYF. The CDR3 bases are TGTGCCACCAGCAGAGGACAGAAGGAGACCCAGTACTTC.

This clonotype was found a few times. In DNA, the CDR3 is TGCGCCAGCAGCTACGGGGACAGGGTTCCAGATACGCAGTATTTT. Translating gives CASSYGDRVPDTQYF. The chain recombines TRBV5-1 with TRBJ2-3, with TRBD1 matching over 9 bases. CDR1 and CDR2 (germline): SGHRS, YFSETQ. Trimming cost V 3 bases and J 4 bases; bases outside gene matches: 6. The length of the CDR3 is 15 residues.

The chain combines TRBV7-2 with TRBJ1-5; tentative D call: TRBD1 (6 bases). The ends were cut back, 1 base at V and 7 bases at J, with 14 bases in the middle. The germline CDR1 and CDR2 sequences are SGHTA and FQGNSA. The CDR3 has 15 amino acids. The CDR3 DNA reads as TGTGCCAGCAGCTTAGGCACAGGGAGTGGGCAGCCCCAGCATTTT. This translates into CASSLGTGSGQPQHF. Variable domain in full (rest from reference TRBV7-2 and TRBJ1-5): GAGVSQSPSNKVTEKGKDVELRCDPISGHTALYWYRQSLGQGLEFLIYFQGNSAPDKSGLPSDRFSAERTGGSVSTLTIQRTQQEDSAVYLCASSLGTGSGQPQHFGDGTRLSIL.